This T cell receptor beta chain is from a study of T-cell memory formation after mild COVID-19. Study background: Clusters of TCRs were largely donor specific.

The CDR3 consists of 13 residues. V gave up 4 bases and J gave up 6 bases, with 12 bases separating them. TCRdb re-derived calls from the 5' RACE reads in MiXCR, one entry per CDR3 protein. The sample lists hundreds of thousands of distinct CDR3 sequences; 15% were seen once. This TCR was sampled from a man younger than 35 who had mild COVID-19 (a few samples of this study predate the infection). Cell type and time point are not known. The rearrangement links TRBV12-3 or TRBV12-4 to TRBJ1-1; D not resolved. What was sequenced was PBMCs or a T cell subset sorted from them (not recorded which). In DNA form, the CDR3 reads TGTGCCAGCAGTTCGGCGGGAGGAGCTGAAGCTTTCTTT. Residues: CASSSAGGAEAFF.